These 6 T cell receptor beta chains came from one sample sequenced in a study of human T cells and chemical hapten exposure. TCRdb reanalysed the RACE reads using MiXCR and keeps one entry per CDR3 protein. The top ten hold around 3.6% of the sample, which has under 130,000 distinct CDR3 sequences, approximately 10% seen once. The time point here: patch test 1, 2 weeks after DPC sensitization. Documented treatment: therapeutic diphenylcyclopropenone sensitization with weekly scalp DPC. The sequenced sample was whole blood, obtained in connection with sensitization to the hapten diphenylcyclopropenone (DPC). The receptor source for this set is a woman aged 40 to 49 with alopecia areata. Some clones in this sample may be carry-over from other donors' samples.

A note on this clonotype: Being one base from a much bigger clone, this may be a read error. The CDR3 sequence: CANSPPLGNTEAFF. The CDR3 DNA follows: TGTGCCAACAGCCCTCCTCTAGGGAACACTGAAGCTTTCTTT. The chain combines TRBV5-5 with TRBJ1-1; D is unclear. CDR1 is SGHKS, CDR2 YYEKEE, per germline (reference sequence). The CDR3 covers 14 residues. The complete variable domain, with remaining parts taken from reference TRBV5-5 and TRBJ1-1, reads DAGVTQSPTHLIKTRGQQVTLRCSPISGHKSVSWYQQVLGQGPQFIFQYYEKEERGRGNFPDRFSARQFPNYSSELNVNALLLGDSALYLCANSPPLGNTEAFFGQGTRLTVV.

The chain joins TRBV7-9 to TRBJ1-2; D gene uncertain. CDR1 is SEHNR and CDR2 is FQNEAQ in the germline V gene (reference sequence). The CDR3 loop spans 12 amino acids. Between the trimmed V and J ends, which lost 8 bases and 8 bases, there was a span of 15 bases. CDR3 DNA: TGTGCCAGCGCCCAACCTGGGTACGGCTACACCTTC. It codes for CASAQPGYGYTF.

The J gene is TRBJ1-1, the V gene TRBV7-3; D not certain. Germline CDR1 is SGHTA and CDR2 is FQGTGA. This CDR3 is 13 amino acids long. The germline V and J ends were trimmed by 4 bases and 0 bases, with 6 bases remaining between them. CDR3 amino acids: CASSSNMNTEAFF. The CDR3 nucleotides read TGTGCCAGCAGCTCGAACATGAACACTGAAGCTTTCTTT.

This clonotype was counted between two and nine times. In DNA, the CDR3 is TGTGCCAGTAAAGCTACGGGGCCAGCCTACGAGCAGTACTTC. Protein sequence: CASKATGPAYEQYF. This chain uses TRBV19 with TRBJ2-7; perhaps D is TRBD1 or TRBD2 (5 bases each). The CDR3 length is 14 residues. Trimming pared 7 bases from V and 2 bases from J, leaving 15 bases between. Germline values: CDR1 LNHDA, CDR2 SQIVND (reference sequence).

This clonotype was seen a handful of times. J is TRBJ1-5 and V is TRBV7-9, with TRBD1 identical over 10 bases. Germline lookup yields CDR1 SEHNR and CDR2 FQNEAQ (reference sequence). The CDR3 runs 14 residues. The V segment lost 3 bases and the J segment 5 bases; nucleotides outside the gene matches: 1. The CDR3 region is CASSLGQGYQPQHF. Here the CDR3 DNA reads TGTGCCAGCAGCTTGGGACAGGGGTATCAGCCCCAGCATTTT.

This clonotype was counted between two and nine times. The DNA of the CDR3 is TGCGCCAGCAGCCAAGATCCCCTAGCGGGAAACAATGAGCAGTTCTTC. Translation gives CASSQDPLAGNNEQFF. This chain joins TRBV4-3 and TRBJ2-1; 9 positions match TRBD2. V lost 0 bases to trimming and J lost 5 bases; unmatched junction nucleotides: 5. The CDR3 extends over 16 amino acids. Germline V CDR1 and CDR2: LGHNA, YSLEER.